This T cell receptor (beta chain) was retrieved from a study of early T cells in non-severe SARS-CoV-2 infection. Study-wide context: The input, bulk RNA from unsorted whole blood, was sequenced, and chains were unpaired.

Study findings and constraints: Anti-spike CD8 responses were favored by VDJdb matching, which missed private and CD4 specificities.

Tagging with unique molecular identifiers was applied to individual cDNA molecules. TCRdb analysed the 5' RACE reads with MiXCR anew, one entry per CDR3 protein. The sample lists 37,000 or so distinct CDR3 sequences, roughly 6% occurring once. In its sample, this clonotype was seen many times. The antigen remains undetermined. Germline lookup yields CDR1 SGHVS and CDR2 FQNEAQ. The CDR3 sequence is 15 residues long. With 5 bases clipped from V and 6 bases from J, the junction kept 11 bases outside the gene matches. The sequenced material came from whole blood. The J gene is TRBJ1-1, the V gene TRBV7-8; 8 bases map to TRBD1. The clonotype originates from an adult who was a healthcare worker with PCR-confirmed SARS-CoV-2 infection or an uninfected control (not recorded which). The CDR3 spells CASSKTGGTVPEAFF. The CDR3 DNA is TGTGCCAGCAGCAAAACAGGGGGTACGGTGCCTGAAGCTTTCTTT.